Shown below are 25 T cell receptor beta chains from a single sample sequenced in a study of yellow fever vaccine responses in identical twins. MiXCR was run by TCRdb on the RT-PCR reads, yielding one entry per CDR3 protein. There are roughly 14,000 distinct CDR3 sequences in the sample; about 81% occur only once, and about 0.65% lies in the top ten. The sequences come from T cells from blood (PBMCs), unsorted or a sorted subset (not recorded which), collected before or after yellow fever vaccination (not recorded which). These receptors all stem from a woman aged 18-35 years who received the yellow fever vaccine.

This chain uses TRBV20-1 with TRBJ2-1, with a tentative D call TRBD2 (6 bases). The germline gives CDR1 DFQATT, CDR2 SNEGSKA (reference sequence). The CDR3 spans 13 residues. Deletions cut 1 base from V and 9 bases from J, with 13 bases between. DNA of the CDR3: TGCAGTGCTAGAGTTCGGGGGACCATTGAGCAGTTCTTC. Its protein is CSARVRGTIEQFF.

V usage is TRBV18 and J usage is TRBJ2-7; no definite D call. The length of the CDR3 is 14 residues. The V end was cut by 1 base, the J end by 0 bases, with 7 bases between. The germline V gene has CDR1 KGHSH and CDR2 LQKENI. CDR3: CASSPRASSYEQYV. The CDR3 region has the DNA TGTGCCAGCTCACCACGAGCGAGCTCCTACGAGCAGTACGTC.

The chain carries TRBV7-3 and TRBJ1-1; D uncertain. The V end was cut by 4 bases, the J end by 4 bases, with 10 bases between. The CDR3 has 13 amino acids. CDR1 SGHTA and CDR2 FQGTGA come from the germline V gene. DNA for the CDR3: TGTGCCAGCAGCTCCGGACTTAGCACTGAAGCTTTCTTT. Translating gives CASSSGLSTEAFF. Complete variable domain (other parts from reference TRBV7-3 and TRBJ1-1): GAGVSQTPSNKVTEKGKYVELRCDPISGHTALYWYRQSLGQGPEFLIYFQGTGAADDSGLPNDRFFAVRPEGSVSTLKIQRTERGDSAVYLCASSSGLSTEAFFGQGTRLTVV.

The chain combines TRBV18 with TRBJ1-5; possibly TRBD1 for D (5 bases). Trimming shortened V by 0 bases and J by 5 bases, and 14 bases separated the two germline ends. CDR3 length equals 16 residues. Germline loops: CDR1 KGHSH, CDR2 LQKENI. The CDR3 spells CASSPPESGFHQPQHF. As DNA, the CDR3 is TGTGCCAGCTCACCACCGGAGTCAGGGTTCCATCAGCCCCAGCATTTT.

The CDR3 DNA is TGTGCCAGCAGCCTGACTGGAAACACCATATATTTT. It is translated as CASSLTGNTIYF. The chain recombines TRBV12-3 or TRBV12-4 with TRBJ1-3; D call uncertain. Trimming removed 6 bases from V and 2 bases from J, with 5 bases in between. CDR3 length: 12 residues.

The gene calls are TRBV4-2 and TRBJ2-7, with TRBD1 matching 11 bases. The J segment lost 0 bases and the V segment lost 3 bases, leaving 1 base of the junction unmatched. The CDR3 has 15 amino acids. Germline values: CDR1 LGHNA, CDR2 YNFKEQ. The CDR3 loop is CASSQGTGGSYEQYF. The CDR3 DNA reads TGTGCCAGCAGCCAGGGGACAGGGGGCTCCTACGAGCAGTACTTC.

This clonotype has only a few counts. This rearrangement joins TRBV7-8 to TRBJ1-1, with D possibly matching TRBD1 (5 bases). CDR1 SGHVS and CDR2 FQNEAQ come from the germline V gene. This CDR3 has 17 residues. Trimming removed 7 bases from V and 1 base from J, with 22 bases in between. The CDR3 DNA is TGTGCCAGCAACCCAGCCGTTACCACAGGTGGGAACACTGAAGCTTTCTTT. This codes for CASNPAVTTGGNTEAFF.

The chain joins TRBV5-1 to TRBJ2-5; no clear D. Between the trimmed V and J ends, which lost 0 bases and 5 bases, there was a span of 2 bases. CDR3 size: 11 residues. Germline loops: CDR1 SGHRS, CDR2 YFSETQ. The CDR3 nucleotides read TGCGCCAGCAGCTTGGATGAGACCCAGTACTTC. It translates to CASSLDETQYF.

CDR3 sequence reads: CASSRDRGREQYF. The CDR3 coding sequence is TGTGCCAGCAGCCGGGACAGGGGGCGCGAGCAGTACTTC. This sequence joins TRBV12-3 or TRBV12-4 and TRBJ2-7, with 12 bases aligning to TRBD1. CDR3 length: 13 residues. The trim removed 6 bases at V and 6 bases at J, leaving 3 bases unmatched.

The chain uses TRBV27 and TRBJ2-4, with 9 nucleotides matching TRBD1. There are 16 residues in the CDR3. CDR1 is MNHEY, CDR2 SMNVEV, per germline (reference sequence). CDR3 coding DNA: TGTGCGAAGAGTGAACAGGGGGCCACCTTCAGAAACATTCAGTACTTC. Its protein product is CAKSEQGATFRNIQYF.

CDR3 sequence reads: CASSLLASYEQYF. The CDR3 DNA reads TGCGCCAGCAGCCTATTAGCCTCCTACGAGCAGTACTTC. The rearrangement uses TRBV5-1 and TRBJ2-7; D uncertain. This CDR3 comprises 13 residues. The germline gives CDR1 SGHRS, CDR2 YFSETQ. The V and J ends lost 4 bases and 0 bases respectively, with 8 bases between them.

The chain couples TRBV20-1 to TRBJ2-1; TRBD2 matches at 7 bases. There are 13 residues in the CDR3. Germline V gene data show CDR1 as DFQATT and CDR2 as SNEGSKA (reference sequence). V shed 4 bases, J shed 10 bases, and the junction held 10 bases outside the gene matches. CDR3 region: CSANGPTSREQFF. The CDR3 DNA follows: TGCAGTGCTAACGGCCCGACTAGCCGAGAGCAGTTCTTC.

V is TRBV6-4 and J is TRBJ2-5; no clear D gene. The CDR3 is 14 residues long. The germline CDR1 and CDR2 sequences are MRHNA and SNTAGT. V shed 2 bases and J shed 1 base, with 8 bases lying between them. The CDR3 DNA reads as TGTGCCAGCAGTGACAGAACCCTCCAAGAGACCCAGTACTTC. As protein: CASSDRTLQETQYF.

The chain is built from TRBV19 and TRBJ2-7; D unresolved. The CDR3 covers 13 residues. Deletions cut 3 bases from V and 7 bases from J, with 13 bases between. In germline, CDR1 is LNHDA, CDR2 SQIVND (reference sequence). This CDR3 reads CASSIDGGMEQYF. The CDR3 nucleotides read TGTGCCAGTAGTATTGACGGTGGAATGGAGCAGTACTTC. Full variable domain (missing parts from reference TRBV19 and TRBJ2-7): DGGITQSPKYLFRKEGQNVTLSCEQNLNHDAMYWYRQDPGQGLRLIYYSQIVNDFQKGDIAEGYSVSREKKESFPLTVTSAQKNPTAFYLCASSIDGGMEQYFGPGTRLTVT.

The V call is TRBV3-1, the J call TRBJ2-5; a weak D match, TRBD2 (5 bases). Germline V gene data show CDR1 as LGHDT and CDR2 as YNNKEL (reference sequence). Trimming took off 0 bases at V and 5 bases at J, with 10 bases between the two ends. The CDR3 has 14 amino acids. This chain's CDR3 is CASSQDRGFETQYF. In nucleotides, the CDR3 is TGTGCCAGCAGCCAAGATCGGGGATTCGAGACCCAGTACTTC.

The V gene is TRBV11-1, the J gene TRBJ2-7, with 8 bases fitting TRBD2. CDR1 and CDR2 from the germline V gene are SGHAT and FQDESV (reference sequence). This CDR3 is 16 amino acids long. V gave up 1 base and J gave up 6 bases; unmatched junction bases: 11. The CDR3 DNA reads TGTGCCAGCAGCTTAGGGCCCAGCGGGAGAGGATCCGAGCAGTACTTC. It codes for CASSLGPSGRGSEQYF.

The rearrangement joins TRBV19 to TRBJ1-5; D not certain. Trimming left V 2 bases short and J 4 bases short, with 6 bases between. Germline CDR1 reads LNHDA; CDR2 reads SQIVND (reference sequence). The length of the CDR3 is 13 residues. The CDR3 is CASSIIENQPQHF. In nucleotides, the CDR3 is TGTGCCAGTAGTATAATAGAGAATCAGCCCCAGCATTTT.

The rearrangement links TRBV28 to TRBJ1-1; no clear D gene. V lost 6 bases, J lost 1 base, and 9 bases lay in between. The germline V gene has CDR1 MDHEN and CDR2 SYDVKM. CDR3 size: 13 residues. CDR3 coding DNA: TGTGCCAGCAGGCTGACACAGAACACTGAAGCTTTCTTT. It yields the protein CASRLTQNTEAFF.

CDR3 coding DNA: TGCAGTGCTAGGAGCACCGGGGAGCTGTTTTTT. Residues: CSARSTGELFF. The V gene is TRBV20-1, the J gene TRBJ2-2; D gene unclear. The CDR3 totals 11 residues. Germline V lookup: CDR1 DFQATT, CDR2 SNEGSKA (reference sequence). V was clipped by 3 bases and J by 4 bases, with 3 bases between them.

The chain joins TRBV18 to TRBJ2-7; D is perhaps TRBD2 (5 bases). Trimming shortened V by 4 bases and J by 7 bases, and 20 bases separated the two germline ends. CDR3 length: 15 residues. From germline, CDR1 is KGHSH and CDR2 LQKENI. The CDR3 region is CASSLAMADPTEQYF. The DNA for the CDR3 is TGTGCCAGCTCACTAGCGATGGCAGACCCGACTGAGCAGTACTTC.

The J gene is TRBJ2-3, the V gene TRBV5-1, with 7 bases lining up with TRBD1. V lost 5 bases to trimming and J lost 2 bases; unmatched junction nucleotides: 11. This CDR3 is 16 amino acids long. Germline-derived CDR1 and CDR2 are SGHRS and YFSETQ. The CDR3 region is CASRPGSGQPTDTQYF. CDR3 nucleotides: TGCGCCAGCAGACCGGGCTCGGGACAGCCCACAGATACGCAGTATTTT. The full variable domain, with the rest looked up from reference TRBV5-1 and TRBJ2-3, is KAGVTQTPRYLIKTRGQQVTLSCSPISGHRSVSWYQQTPGQGLQFLFEYFSETQRNKGNFPGRFSGRQFSNSRSEMNVSTLELGDSALYLCASRPGSGQPTDTQYFGPGTRLTVL.

The rearrangement links TRBV23-1 to TRBJ1-5; D perhaps matches TRBD1 (5 bases). TRBV23-1 is known as an ORF, though its function is uncertain. Trimming left V 7 bases short and J 6 bases short, with 10 bases between. This CDR3 spans 12 amino acids. CDR3 residues: CASKHRFQPQHF. The CDR3 bases are TGCGCCAGCAAACACAGGTTTCAGCCCCAGCATTTT.

The chain combines TRBV29-1 with TRBJ2-1; TRBD1 matches at 7 bases. The ends lost 8 bases at V and 10 bases at J; junction bases unmatched: 8. The CDR3 totals 11 residues. CDR1 is SQVTM and CDR2 is ANQGSEA in the germline V gene. In DNA form, the CDR3 reads TGCAGCATAGGACAGGCCCTAGAGCAGTTCTTC. Translation gives CSIGQALEQFF.

The rearrangement joins TRBV29-1 to TRBJ2-5; D is unresolved. CDR3 size: 11 residues. The V end was cut by 5 bases, the J end by 5 bases, with 9 bases between. Germline V lookup: CDR1 SQVTM, CDR2 ANQGSEA. CDR3: CSVRLGETQYF. For the CDR3, the DNA is TGCAGCGTTCGACTCGGTGAGACCCAGTACTTC.

The J gene is TRBJ1-1, the V gene TRBV19; maybe TRBD1 (5 bases). Per the germline V gene, CDR1 is LNHDA and CDR2 is SQIVND (reference sequence). Trimming removed 5 bases at V and 1 base at J, with 11 bases between. The CDR3 is made up of 14 amino acids. The CDR3 DNA follows: TGTGCCAGTAGTGCCCGGGACGGGAACACTGAAGCTTTCTTT. It is translated as CASSARDGNTEAFF.